The following is a TCR beta chain sequence with its context. Which antigen it targets is not known. Per-base quality was not reported, and no clone a single base away is much larger than it. This record comes from a study of radiation and T cells in renal cell carcinoma (dated by TCRdb to the early 2020s). In the study overall: In total, 50 to 55 samples, comprising some 25 tumors and around 27 peripheral blood samples, were subjected to TCR beta sequencing. Across all 53 samples, 4 million or so unique CDR3 nucleotide sequences encoding approximately 3,000,000 unique CDR3 amino acid sequences were identified. General conclusions and limits of the study: Effects of radiation dose or scheduling on the TCR repertoire could not be addressed with the single-armed trial design. Top tumor clonotypes rose in blood from baseline to 2 weeks post-radiation, then contracted by 4 weeks, suggesting transient expansion of tumor-resident clones. Irradiated tumors showed higher TCR clonality than controls, with the top 100 clonotypes averaging approximately 54% of the repertoire versus 43% in nephrectomy-only tumors. Because only small tumor regions of around 1 g were available, intratumoral heterogeneity was not captured. Compared with control tumors, irradiated tumors had a greater number of dominant CDR3 motifs, and those motifs took up a bigger portion of the repertoire. Because pretreatment tumor biopsies were not available, the study could not determine whether clonotypes were already present within the tumor at baseline.

TCR beta libraries were generated from genomic DNA with the immunoSEQ kit, following the manufacturer's recommendations. For library preparation, a first multiplex PCR was performed with proprietary primers, followed by a second PCR in which unique barcodes were added, and bead cleanups were performed after each round. Each sample batch included a kit-provided positive control reaction and a negative control reaction. The final libraries were assessed on an Agilent 4200 TapeStation D1000 ScreenTape, pooled by volume, and quantified by qPCR. Sequencing ran on an Illumina NextSeq500 with a MidOutput 150-cycle cartridge, using 156 Read1 and 15 Index1 cycles with kit custom primers. The pooled library was loaded at around 1.1 pM, and roughly 20% PhiX control was spiked in. On the authors' methods: The vendor-processed data were analyzed in R, and a clonotype was defined as all T cells that share the same CDR3 nucleotide sequence. In the clone abundance analyses, frequencies in each sample were normalized to that sample's 10,000 most abundant clones. Before analysis, public T cell clones were removed, and these numbered fewer than six per sample on average. ImmunoMap was used for dominant motif analysis with the PAM10 matrix, a gap penalty of 30, and a homology threshold of 0.3, and any motif reaching a cumulative frequency of at least 0.01 was considered dominant. Tumor-enriched clonotypes and baseline blood-enriched clonotypes were defined as those with an abundance difference of at least 32-fold between compartments. Tumor-blood repertoire similarity was measured with the Baroni-Urbani and Buser coefficient, and groups were compared using two-tailed Wilcoxon tests in R. TCRdb retrieved this table from immuneACCESS and kept in-frame rearrangements only. Not all clones are present; in checked studies, unresolved V genes account for under half, and no reason is known for the remainder. V and J calls and clone size follow that table, whereas D and trimming were derived from the DNA. For this sample the table gives 10,000 to 15,000 clones, of which more than 30% were detected only once. The top ten hold over 15% of the sample.

The time point label for this specimen denotes: tumor resected at nephrectomy. In light of the paper, this sample's treatment or condition label describes: 15 Gy SBRT to primary tumor, nephrectomy 4 weeks later. Samples came from a clinical trial, in which primary renal cell carcinomas received 15 Gy stereotactic body radiation therapy followed by nephrectomy 4 weeks later. Every patient had renal cell carcinoma of clear cell pathology. Tumor processing involved mechanical dissociation, digestion with collagenase/hyaluronidase at 37 degrees C, handling in gentleMACS C tubes, and storage in liquid nitrogen. Genomic DNA for TCR sequencing was prepared using the QIAamp DNA Blood Mini Kit (Qiagen). The analyses included just those samples that passed every quality control check. Spanning cysteine to phenylalanine, the CDR3 consists of 18 amino acids. CDR3 DNA only is kept here, 54 bases in frame from base 1. Trimming takes 2 bases from V and 8 bases from J, and the germline ends sit 27 bases apart. The germline V gene supplies CDR1 SGHDT and CDR2 YYEEEE.

The receptor was derived from a man aged 55 to 70 with renal cell carcinoma. Sequenced here: tumor tissue, sampled from a patient whose treatment included radiotherapy and nephrectomy. The chain was built from TRBV5-6 and TRBJ2-3, with a tentative D gene TRBD2 over 6 matching bases. CDR3 protein: CASSFEVQRALPKGTQYF. The nucleotide sequence reads TGTGCCAGCAGCTTTGAGGTCCAGCGGGCCCTGCCGAAGGGTACGCAGTATTTT.